In this sample, the clone carrying this T cell receptor (beta chain) turned up once. Other DNA sequences within the sample encode an identical CDR3. This record comes from a study of blood T cell repertoires in COVID-19. Study summary: Sample material is recorded as cDNA or gDNA derived from T cells, B-cell-depleted T cells, or PBMCs.

The CDR3 spans 13 residues. V was pared by 3 bases and J by 2 bases, with 8 bases between. Germline lookup yields CDR1 GTSNPN and CDR2 SVGIG (reference sequence). As handled by the study authors: Amplification with reference gene primers provided the estimates of nucleated cell counts. Assay: immunoSEQ multiplex PCR; the TCRdb copy retains only in-frame clones and omits some. V and J calls and clone size are given by that table; D and trimming were obtained from the DNA. This sample has some 350,000 clones, with about 86% found just once. This sequence was found in a man aged 25 to 40 with active or convalescent COVID-19. The sequenced material came from peripheral blood. This sequence joins TRBV30 and TRBJ1-3; unclear D gene. CDR3 in DNA: TGTGCCTGGAGCCCCGGGGCTGGAAACACCATATATTTT. It codes for CAWSPGAGNTIYF.